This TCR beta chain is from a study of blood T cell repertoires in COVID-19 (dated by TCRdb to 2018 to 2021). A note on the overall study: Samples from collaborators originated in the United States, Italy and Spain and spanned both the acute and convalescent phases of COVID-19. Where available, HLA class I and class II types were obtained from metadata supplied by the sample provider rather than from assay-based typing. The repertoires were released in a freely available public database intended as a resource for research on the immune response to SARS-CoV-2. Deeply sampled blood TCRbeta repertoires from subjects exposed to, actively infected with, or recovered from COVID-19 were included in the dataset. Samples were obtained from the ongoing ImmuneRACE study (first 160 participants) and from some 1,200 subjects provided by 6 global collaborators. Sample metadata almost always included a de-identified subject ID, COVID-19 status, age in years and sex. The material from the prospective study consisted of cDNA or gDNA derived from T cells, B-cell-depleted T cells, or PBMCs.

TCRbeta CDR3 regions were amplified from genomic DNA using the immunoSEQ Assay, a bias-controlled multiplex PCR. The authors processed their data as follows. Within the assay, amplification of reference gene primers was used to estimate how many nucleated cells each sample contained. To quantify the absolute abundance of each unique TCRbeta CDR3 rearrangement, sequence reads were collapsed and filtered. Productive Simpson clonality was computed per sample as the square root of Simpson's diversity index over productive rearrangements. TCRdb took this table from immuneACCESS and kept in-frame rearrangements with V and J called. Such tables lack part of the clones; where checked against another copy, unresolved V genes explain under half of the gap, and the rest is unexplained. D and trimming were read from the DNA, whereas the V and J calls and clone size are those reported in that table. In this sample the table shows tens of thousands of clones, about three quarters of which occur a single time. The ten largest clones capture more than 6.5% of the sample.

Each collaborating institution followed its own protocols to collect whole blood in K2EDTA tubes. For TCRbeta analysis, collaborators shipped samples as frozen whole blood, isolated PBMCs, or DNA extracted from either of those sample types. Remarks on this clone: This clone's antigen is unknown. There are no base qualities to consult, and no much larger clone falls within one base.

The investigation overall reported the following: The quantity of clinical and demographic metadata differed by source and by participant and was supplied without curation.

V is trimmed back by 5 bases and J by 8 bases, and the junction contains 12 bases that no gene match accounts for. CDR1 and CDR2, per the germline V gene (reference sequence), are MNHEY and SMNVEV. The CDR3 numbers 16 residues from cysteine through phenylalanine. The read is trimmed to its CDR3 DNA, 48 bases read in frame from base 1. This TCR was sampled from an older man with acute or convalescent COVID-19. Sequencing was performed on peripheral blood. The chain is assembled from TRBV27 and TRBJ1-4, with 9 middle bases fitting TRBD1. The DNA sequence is TGTGCCAGCAGTCTAACCCCCGGGACAGGGAAGGAAAAACTGTTTTTT. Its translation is CASSLTPGTGKEKLFF.